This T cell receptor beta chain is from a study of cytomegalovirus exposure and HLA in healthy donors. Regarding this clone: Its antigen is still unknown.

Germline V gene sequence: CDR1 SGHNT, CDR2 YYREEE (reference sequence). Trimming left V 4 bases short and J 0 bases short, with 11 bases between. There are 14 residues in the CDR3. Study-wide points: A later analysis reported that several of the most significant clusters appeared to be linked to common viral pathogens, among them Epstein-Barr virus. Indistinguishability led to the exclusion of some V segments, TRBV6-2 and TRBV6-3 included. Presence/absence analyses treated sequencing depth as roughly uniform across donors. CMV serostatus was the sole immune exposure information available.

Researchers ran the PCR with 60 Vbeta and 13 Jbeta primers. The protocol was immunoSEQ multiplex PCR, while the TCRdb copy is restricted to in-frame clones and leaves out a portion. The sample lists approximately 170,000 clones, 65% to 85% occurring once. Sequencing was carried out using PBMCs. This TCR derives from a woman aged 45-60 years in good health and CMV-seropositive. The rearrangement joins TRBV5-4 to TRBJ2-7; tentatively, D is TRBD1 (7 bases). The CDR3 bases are TGTGCCAGCAGCACTCAGGGGGGCTCCTACGAGCAGTACTTC. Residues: CASSTQGGSYEQYF.